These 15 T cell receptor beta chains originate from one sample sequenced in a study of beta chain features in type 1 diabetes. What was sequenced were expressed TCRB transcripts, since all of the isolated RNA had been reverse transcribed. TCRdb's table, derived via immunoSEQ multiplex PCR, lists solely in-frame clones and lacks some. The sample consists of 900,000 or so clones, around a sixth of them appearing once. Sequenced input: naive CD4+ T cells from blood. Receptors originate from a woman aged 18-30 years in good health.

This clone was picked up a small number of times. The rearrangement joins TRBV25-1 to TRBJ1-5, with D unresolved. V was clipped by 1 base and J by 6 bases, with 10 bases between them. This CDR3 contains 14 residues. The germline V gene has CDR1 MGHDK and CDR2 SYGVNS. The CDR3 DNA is TGTGCCAGCAGTGAATTCACGAAGGGTCAGCCCCAGCATTTT. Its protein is CASSEFTKGQPQHF.

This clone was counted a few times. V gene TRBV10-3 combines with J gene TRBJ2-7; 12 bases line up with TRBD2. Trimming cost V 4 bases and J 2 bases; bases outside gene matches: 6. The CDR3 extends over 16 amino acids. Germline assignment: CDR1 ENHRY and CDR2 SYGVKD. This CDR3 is CAISGGRLAGAYEQYF. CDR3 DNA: TGTGCCATCAGTGGGGGGAGACTAGCGGGAGCCTACGAGCAGTACTTC.

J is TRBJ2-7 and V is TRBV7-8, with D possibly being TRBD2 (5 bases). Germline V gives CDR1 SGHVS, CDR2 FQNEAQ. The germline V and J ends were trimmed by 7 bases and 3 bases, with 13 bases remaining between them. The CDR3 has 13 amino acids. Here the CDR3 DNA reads TGTGCCAGCACCATTGGACGGGACTACGAGCAGTACTTC. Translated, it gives CASTIGRDYEQYF. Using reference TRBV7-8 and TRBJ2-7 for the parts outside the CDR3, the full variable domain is GAGVSQSPRYKVAKRGQDVALRCDPISGHVSLFWYQQALGQGPEFLTYFQNEAQLDKSGLPSDRFFAERPEGSVSTLKIQRTQQEDSAVYLCASTIGRDYEQYFGPGTRLTVT.

CDR3: CASNLAGGTDTQYF. CDR3 nucleotides: TGTGCCAGCAACCTAGCGGGGGGCACAGATACGCAGTATTTT. The chain carries TRBV2 and TRBJ2-3, with 10 bases lining up with TRBD2. V lost 7 bases and J lost 1; bases outside the gene matches: 2. Germline lookup yields CDR1 SNHLY and CDR2 FYNNEI. This CDR3 spans 14 amino acids.

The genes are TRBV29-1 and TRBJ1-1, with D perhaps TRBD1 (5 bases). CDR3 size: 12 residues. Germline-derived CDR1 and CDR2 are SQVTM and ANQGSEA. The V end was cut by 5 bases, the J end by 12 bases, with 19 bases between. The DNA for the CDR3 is TGCAGCGTTTCCGGGACCTCCATCGGGACTTTCTTT. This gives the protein CSVSGTSIGTFF. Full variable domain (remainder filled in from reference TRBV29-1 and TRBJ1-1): SAVISQKPSRDICQRGTSLTIQCQVDSQVTMMFWYRQQPGQSLTLIATANQGSEATYESGFVIDKFPISRPNLTFSTLTVSNMSPEDSSIYLCSVSGTSIGTFFGQGTRLTVV.

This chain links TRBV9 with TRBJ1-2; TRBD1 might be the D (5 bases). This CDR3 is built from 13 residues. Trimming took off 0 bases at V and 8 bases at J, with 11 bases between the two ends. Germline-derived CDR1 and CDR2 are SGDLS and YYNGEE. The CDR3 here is CASSVGQYGGYTF. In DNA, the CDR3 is TGTGCCAGCAGCGTAGGACAGTATGGCGGCTACACCTTC. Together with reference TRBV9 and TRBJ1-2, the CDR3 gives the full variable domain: DSGVTQTPKHLITATGQRVTLRCSPRSGDLSVYWYQQSLDQGLQFLIQYYNGEERAKGNILERFSAQQFPDLHSELNLSSLELGDSALYFCASSVGQYGGYTFGSGTRLTVV.

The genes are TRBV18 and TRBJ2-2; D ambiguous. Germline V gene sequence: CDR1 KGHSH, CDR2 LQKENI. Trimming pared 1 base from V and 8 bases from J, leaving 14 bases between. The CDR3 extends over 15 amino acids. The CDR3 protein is CASSPRTSPGGELFF. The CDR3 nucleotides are TGTGCCAGCTCACCACGGACGTCGCCCGGTGGGGAGCTGTTTTTT.

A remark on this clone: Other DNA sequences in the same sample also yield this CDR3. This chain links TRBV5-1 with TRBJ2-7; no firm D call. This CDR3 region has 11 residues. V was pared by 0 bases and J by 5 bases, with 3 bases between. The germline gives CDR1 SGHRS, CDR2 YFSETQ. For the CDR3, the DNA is TGCGCCAGCAGCTTGGGCCACGAGCAGTACTTC. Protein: CASSLGHEQYF.

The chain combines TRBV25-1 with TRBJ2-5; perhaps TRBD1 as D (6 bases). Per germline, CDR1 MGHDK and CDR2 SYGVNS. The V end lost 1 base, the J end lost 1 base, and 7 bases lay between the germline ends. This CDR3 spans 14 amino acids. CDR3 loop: CASSELTGQETQYF. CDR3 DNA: TGTGCCAGCAGTGAATTGACAGGCCAAGAGACCCAGTACTTC.

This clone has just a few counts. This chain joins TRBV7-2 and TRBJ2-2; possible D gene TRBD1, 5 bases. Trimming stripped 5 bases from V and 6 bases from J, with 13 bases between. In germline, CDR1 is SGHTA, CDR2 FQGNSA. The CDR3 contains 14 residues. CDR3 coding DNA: TGTGCCAGCAGCATACAGGTCTCCTCCGGGGAGCTGTTTTTT. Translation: CASSIQVSSGELFF.

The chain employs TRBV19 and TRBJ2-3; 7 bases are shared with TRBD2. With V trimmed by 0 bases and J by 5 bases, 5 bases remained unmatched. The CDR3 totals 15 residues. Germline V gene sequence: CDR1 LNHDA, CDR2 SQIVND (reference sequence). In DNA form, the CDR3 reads TGTGCCAGTAGTATAGACCCTGCGGGGGAAGATACGCAGTATTTT. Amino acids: CASSIDPAGEDTQYF.

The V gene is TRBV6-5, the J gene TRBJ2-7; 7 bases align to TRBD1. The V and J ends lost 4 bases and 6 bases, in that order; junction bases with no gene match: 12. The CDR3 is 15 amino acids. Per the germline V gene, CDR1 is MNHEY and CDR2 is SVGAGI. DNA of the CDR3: TGTGCCAGCAGTTCCCAAACGACAGGGACCAGCGAGCAGTACTTC. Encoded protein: CASSSQTTGTSEQYF.

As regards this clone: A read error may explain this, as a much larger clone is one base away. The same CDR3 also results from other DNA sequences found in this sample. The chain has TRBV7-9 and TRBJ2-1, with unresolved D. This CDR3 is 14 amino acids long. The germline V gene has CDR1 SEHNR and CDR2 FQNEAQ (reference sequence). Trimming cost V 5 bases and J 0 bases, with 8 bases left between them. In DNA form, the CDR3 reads TGTGCCAGCAGCCTAGGTAGCTCCTACAATGAGCAGTTCTTC. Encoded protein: CASSLGSSYNEQFF.

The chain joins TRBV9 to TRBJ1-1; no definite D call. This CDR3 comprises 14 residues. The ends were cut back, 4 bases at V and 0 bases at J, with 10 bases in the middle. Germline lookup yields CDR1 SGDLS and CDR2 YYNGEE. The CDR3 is CASSRGLMNTEAFF. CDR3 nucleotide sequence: TGTGCCAGCAGCAGAGGTTTGATGAACACTGAAGCTTTCTTT.

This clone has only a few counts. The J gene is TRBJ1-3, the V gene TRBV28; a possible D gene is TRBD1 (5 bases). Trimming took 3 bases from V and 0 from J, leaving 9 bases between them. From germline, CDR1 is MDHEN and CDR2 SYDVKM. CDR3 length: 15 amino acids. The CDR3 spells CASSLTVISGNTIYF. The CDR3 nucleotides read TGTGCCAGCAGTTTGACAGTTATCTCTGGAAACACCATATATTTT.